The 10 T cell receptor beta chains below all came from one sample that was sequenced in a study of response to subunit inactivated influenza vaccine. Via MiXCR, TCRdb re-called the RT-PCR reads, giving one row per CDR3 protein. Among approximately 500,000 distinct CDR3 sequences listed, under 15% were seen once. The material was PBMCs from blood, obtained about 6 weeks after vaccination. The receptors derive from a middle-aged man who received an inactivated influenza vaccine.

Many counts were recorded for this clonotype. The chain is built from TRBV4-2 and TRBJ2-7, with D tentatively TRBD2 (5 bases). Per the germline V gene, CDR1 is LGHNA and CDR2 is YNFKEQ. V lost 1 base to trimming and J lost 4 bases, with 14 bases between them. The CDR3 consists of 15 residues. The CDR3 protein is CASSQVRGSGYEQYF. CDR3 nucleotides: TGTGCCAGCAGCCAAGTCCGGGGTTCAGGTTACGAGCAGTACTTC.

The table lists this clonotype with a few counts. The chain is built from TRBV5-1 and TRBJ1-1, with unresolved D. In germline, CDR1 is SGHRS, CDR2 YFSETQ. The CDR3 totals 12 residues. V gave up 7 bases and J gave up 4 bases, with 11 bases separating them. Here the CDR3 reads CASQTGGTEAFF. The CDR3 coding sequence is TGCGCCAGCCAAACGGGAGGCACTGAAGCTTTCTTT.

This clonotype was recorded a few times. This rearrangement joins TRBV14 to TRBJ2-1, with 10 bases that match TRBD2. J was trimmed by 4 bases and V by 7 bases; bases with no gene match: 7. Germline V gene data show CDR1 as SGHDN and CDR2 as FVKESK. This CDR3 region has 15 residues. Written as DNA, the CDR3 is TGTGCCAGCAAAAGGGATAGCGGGGGGTACAATGAGCAGTTCTTC. This codes for CASKRDSGGYNEQFF.

The chain carries TRBV5-6 and TRBJ1-2, with 7 bases lining up with TRBD1. CDR3 length: 13 residues. With V trimmed by 1 base and J by 8 bases, 5 bases remained unmatched. Germline CDR1 and CDR2: SGHDT and YYEEEE. CDR3 coding DNA: TGTGCCAGCAGCTTGACAGGGGAAGTCGGCTACACCTTC. Its translation is CASSLTGEVGYTF.

The chain combines TRBV12-5 with TRBJ2-1, with 12 nucleotides matching TRBD2. The CDR3 extends over 16 amino acids. Germline CDR1 and CDR2: LGHNT and FRNRAP. With V trimmed by 1 base and J by 8 bases, 6 bases remained unmatched. CDR3 coding DNA: TGTGCTAGTGGTTTGGGACTAGCGGGAGAACTCGATGAGCAGTTCTTC. The encoded protein is CASGLGLAGELDEQFF.

In its sample, this clonotype was seen many times. The chain employs TRBV29-1 and TRBJ2-7, with 9 positions matching TRBD1. The CDR3 covers 14 residues. Looked up from germline, CDR1 is SQVTM and CDR2 is ANQGSEA. After removal of 6 bases from V and 4 bases from J, the junction contained 10 bases not matched to a gene. The CDR3 loop reads CSVGGRTGEYEQYF. CDR3 bases: TGCAGCGTGGGGGGGCGGACAGGGGAGTACGAGCAGTACTTC.

This clonotype was detected only a few times. CDR3 sequence (DNA): TGTGCCAGCAGTGAGGTGGCAGGTGCCAACACCGGGGAGCTGTTTTTT. Its translation is CASSEVAGANTGELFF. The J gene is TRBJ2-2, the V gene TRBV6-1, with unresolved D. V dropped 3 bases and J dropped 2 bases, with 13 bases sitting between them. The CDR3 runs to 16 residues. In germline, CDR1 is MNHNS, CDR2 SASEGT.

This rearrangement joins TRBV30 to TRBJ2-2; D may be TRBD2 (5 bases). The V end was cut by 4 bases, the J end by 5 bases, with 8 bases between. Germline V lookup: CDR1 GTSNPN, CDR2 SVGIG (reference sequence). The length of the CDR3 is 12 residues. CDR3 sequence: CAWIGVTGELFF. The CDR3 DNA reads as TGTGCCTGGATCGGGGTTACCGGGGAGCTGTTTTTT.

This clonotype has a count of ten or more. V gene TRBV12-3 or TRBV12-4 combines with J gene TRBJ2-1; D might be TRBD2 (5 bases). The CDR3 sequence is 17 residues long. Between the trimmed V and J ends, which lost 6 bases and 2 bases, there was a span of 20 bases. The CDR3 loop reads CASSPGTRRGTYNEQFF. The CDR3 coding sequence is TGTGCCAGCAGCCCTGGCACTAGACGGGGTACCTACAATGAGCAGTTCTTC.

This clonotype was found a few times. The chain employs TRBV12-3 or TRBV12-4 and TRBJ1-1; D remains unclear. The CDR3 has 13 residues. Trimming left V 1 base short and J 11 bases short, with 14 bases between. CDR3 coding DNA: TGTGCCAGCAGTTTAGGGCTTTGGGTGGCGGCTTTCTTT. As protein: CASSLGLWVAAFF.